This T cell receptor beta chain is from a study of cytomegalovirus exposure and HLA in healthy donors. Trimming removed 2 bases at V and 5 bases at J, with 20 bases between. Germline V gives CDR1 SGHNT, CDR2 YYREEE (reference sequence). The CDR3 consists of 16 residues. The assay was immunoSEQ multiplex PCR, and TCRdb's table has in-frame clones only and misses some. The repertoire holds under 80,000 clones, with 94% as singletons. The origin of this receptor is a woman under 30 in good health and CMV-seropositive. This chain joins TRBV5-4 and TRBJ2-7, with a possible D match to TRBD1 (6 bases). The sample was PBMCs. The CDR3, as DNA: TGTGCCAGCAGCTTCCCATTACAGGGAGAAAGGAACGAGCAGTACTTC. This codes for CASSFPLQGERNEQYF.